The rows below give T cell receptor beta chains drawn from one sample of a study of shared clonotypes between healthy human individuals. Here immunoSEQ multiplex PCR was the method, and the copy in TCRdb shows in-frame clones only, minus some. The sample has about 1,500,000 clones, roughly 97% seen once; the top ten hold approximately 1%. Sequenced material: naive CD4+ T cells sorted from blood. All receptors come from a man younger than 40 in good health. The CDR3 runs from the conserved cysteine through the conserved F or W. The D gene is left open where the match is weak. A row's size may be missing; if present it is once, few, many or a size class.

TRBV18,TRBJ1-1,NA,NA,TGTGCCAGCTCACCAGACACTGAAGCTTTCTTT,CASSPDTEAFF
TRBV5-6,TRBJ1-5,NA,few,TGTGCCAGCAGCTTGCGCAGCAATCAGCCCCAGCATTTT,CASSLRSNQPQHF
TRBV5-1,TRBJ2-1,NA,NA,TGCGCCAGCAGCTTGGAAGGGACGGTCAATGAGCAGTTCTTC,CASSLEGTVNEQFF
TRBV30,TRBJ2-7,TRBD2,NA,TGTGCCTGGAGCCTAGCGGGAGGGGTTGTATACGAGCAGTACTTC,CAWSLAGGVVYEQYF
TRBV15,TRBJ2-3,NA,NA,TGTGCCGCCGGATATCGCGGCACAGATACGCAGTATTTT,CAAGYRGTDTQYF
TRBV7-6,TRBJ1-4,NA,once,TGTGCCAGCCAAAAGCTTGTAGGGGCTAATGAAAAACTGTTTTTT,CASQKLVGANEKLFF
TRBV5-5,TRBJ1-5,NA,NA,TGTGCCAGCAGCTTAGGAGGGGCCAATCAGCCCCAGCATTTT,CASSLGGANQPQHF
TRBV7-9,TRBJ2-1,NA,NA,TGTGCCAGCAGCTTTCTTACGGGACCCCCGGGCAATGAGCAGTTCTTC,CASSFLTGPPGNEQFF
TRBV2,TRBJ2-5,NA,NA,TGTGCCAGCAGGAGTGGAGGACAGCAAGAGACCCAGTACTTC,CASRSGGQQETQYF
TRBV18,TRBJ2-1,NA,NA,TGTGCCAGCTCACCACAATCGGGCCTATACAATGAGCAGTTCTTC,CASSPQSGLYNEQFF
TRBV27,TRBJ2-3,TRBD2,once,TGTGCCAGCAGATATTATTGGACTAGCGGGAGGGGGTCTGGCACAGATACGCAGTATTTT,CASRYYWTSGRGSGTDTQYF
TRBV29-1,TRBJ2-3,TRBD1,NA,TGCAGCGTTGCCTCCGGGACAGGGTTCGTGACGCAGTATTTT,CSVASGTGFVTQYF
TRBV7-3,TRBJ2-7,NA,NA,TGTGCCAGCAGCTTAACGACAAAGACGGGGCAGTACTTC,CASSLTTKTGQYF
TRBV10-1,TRBJ2-7,TRBD1,NA,TGCGCCAGCAGTGAACGGGACAGTCCCTTTTACGAGCAGTACTTC,CASSERDSPFYEQYF
TRBV28,TRBJ1-1,NA,NA,TGTGCCAGCAGTTCAAACACGGTCCGGACTGAAGCTTTCTTT,CASSSNTVRTEAFF
TRBV4-3,TRBJ1-1,NA,NA,TGCGCCAGCAGCCAAGGCCCGAGGTCTGAAGCTGAAGCTTTCTTT,CASSQGPRSEAEAFF
TRBV10-3,TRBJ2-2,NA,NA,TGTGCCATCACAGGACAGACGAACACCGGGGAGCTGTTTTTT,CAITGQTNTGELFF
TRBV5-1,TRBJ2-2,NA,NA,TGCGCCAGCAGTGTTACAGTACGGGGTAACGGGGAGCTGTTTTTT,CASSVTVRGNGELFF
TRBV6-1,TRBJ2-7,TRBD1,NA,TGTGCCAGCAGTCGGAGGGACAGGGCCTACGAGCAGTACTTC,CASSRRDRAYEQYF
TRBV19,TRBJ2-7,TRBD2,NA,TGTGCCAGTAGTTGGCGGGAGCGCCACGAGCAGTACTTC,CASSWRERHEQYF
TRBV11-2,TRBJ2-7,TRBD1,NA,TGTGCCAGCAGCGCAACGACAGGGATCCACGAGCAGTACTTC,CASSATTGIHEQYF
TRBV10-3,TRBJ2-2,TRBD2,NA,TGTGCCATCAATCGGCTAGCGGAGGCGAACACCGGGGAGCTGTTTTTT,CAINRLAEANTGELFF
TRBV15,TRBJ2-5,NA,NA,TGTGCCACCAGCAGAGCTCCGACTCAAGAGACCCAGTACTTC,CATSRAPTQETQYF
TRBV6-6,TRBJ1-1,NA,NA,TGTGCCAGCAGTTACCTCCCAGGGGTGAATACTGAAGCTTTCTTT,CASSYLPGVNTEAFF
TRBV5-4,TRBJ1-1,NA,once,TGTGCCAGCAGCTTGGCCTCGTTCAAAGCTTTCTTT,CASSLASFKAFF
TRBV6-5,TRBJ2-5,TRBD1,NA,TGTGCCAGCAGTTTCGGGACAGCGCAAGAGACCCAGTACTTC,CASSFGTAQETQYF
TRBV25-1,TRBJ2-1,NA,NA,TGTGCCAGCAGTGGGCATGAGCAGTTCTTC,CASSGHEQFF
TRBV5-1,TRBJ2-3,NA,NA,TGCGCCAGCAGCCCTGGTCGGTCTAGCTTCACAGATACGCAGTATTTT,CASSPGRSSFTDTQYF
TRBV27,TRBJ1-3,TRBD1,NA,TGTGCCAGCAGTCCCTGGGACAGTCGAAACACCATATATTTT,CASSPWDSRNTIYF
TRBV11-2,TRBJ2-7,NA,once,TGTGCCAGCGTCTTGGAGGTTAGCTCCTACGAGCAGTACTTC,CASVLEVSSYEQYF
TRBV7-3,TRBJ1-1,NA,NA,TGTGCCAGCAGCATAGAAAGGAACACTGAAGCTTTCTTT,CASSIERNTEAFF
TRBV7-9,TRBJ1-2,TRBD1,NA,TGTGCCAGCAGCTTGGATACAGGGGTCGTATTCTATGGCTACACCTTC,CASSLDTGVVFYGYTF
TRBV5-5,TRBJ2-3,NA,NA,TGTGCCAGCAGCTTGGCTTTGGCTAGCACAGATACGCAGTATTTT,CASSLALASTDTQYF
TRBV9,TRBJ1-2,NA,NA,TGTGCCAGCAGCGCCCGGGACACCAACTATGGCTACACCTTC,CASSARDTNYGYTF
TRBV4-1,TRBJ1-5,NA,NA,TGCGCCAGCAGCCAAGGTTGGGGACCTTCATCCCCGAATCAGCCCCAGCATTTT,CASSQGWGPSSPNQPQHF
TRBV28,TRBJ2-7,TRBD2,NA,TGTGCCAGCAGTGATACCGGGACTAGGTCCCAGAACGAGCAGTACTTC,CASSDTGTRSQNEQYF